This TCR beta chain was sequenced for a study of blood T cells in healthy people across ages. Overall study results and limits: Compared with aged donors, long-lived donors showed fewer expanded clones, suggesting selection. A strong correlation was found between TCR beta diversity and the percentage of naive T cells.

Primers used in a second PCR of roughly 6 to 11 cycles were a sample-barcoded 5' primer and a J-beta primer mix. A template-switch adaptor containing 12 random nucleotides labeled each cDNA molecule. A single record per CDR3 protein comes from TCRdb applying MiXCR to the 5' RACE reads. The sample has over 600,000 distinct CDR3 sequences, more than 55% seen once. The CDR3 is 14 amino acids. Remarks on this clonotype: Its antigen is undetermined.

In each sample, at least 7 million PBMCs were isolated. V is TRBV12-3 or TRBV12-4 and J is TRBJ2-5, with TRBD2 matching over 11 bases. The DNA end is more similar to TRBJ2-7, so the J call may be wrong. Sequencing was performed on blood. The TCR was taken from a middle-aged man in good health. This CDR3 reads CASYSTSGTSEQYF. In DNA, the CDR3 is TGTGCCAGCTATTCGACTAGCGGGACCTCCGAGCAGTACTTC.